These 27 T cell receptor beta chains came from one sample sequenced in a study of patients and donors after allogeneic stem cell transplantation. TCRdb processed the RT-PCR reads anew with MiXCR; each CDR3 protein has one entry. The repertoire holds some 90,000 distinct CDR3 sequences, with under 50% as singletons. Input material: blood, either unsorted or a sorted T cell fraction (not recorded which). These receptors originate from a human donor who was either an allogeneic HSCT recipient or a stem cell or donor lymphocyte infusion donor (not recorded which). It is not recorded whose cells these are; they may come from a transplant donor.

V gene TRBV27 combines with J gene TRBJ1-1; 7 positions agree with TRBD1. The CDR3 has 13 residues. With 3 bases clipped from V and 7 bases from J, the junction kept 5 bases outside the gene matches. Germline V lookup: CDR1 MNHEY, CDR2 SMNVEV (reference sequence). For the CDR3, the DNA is TGTGCCAGCAGTTTTCTCCGGGACAGTGAAGCTTTCTTT. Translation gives CASSFLRDSEAFF.

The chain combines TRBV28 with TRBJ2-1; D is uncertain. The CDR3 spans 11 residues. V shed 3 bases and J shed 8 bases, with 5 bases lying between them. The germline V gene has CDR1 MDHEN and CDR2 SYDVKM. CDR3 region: CASSFDHEQFF. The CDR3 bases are TGTGCCAGCAGTTTTGACCATGAGCAGTTCTTC.

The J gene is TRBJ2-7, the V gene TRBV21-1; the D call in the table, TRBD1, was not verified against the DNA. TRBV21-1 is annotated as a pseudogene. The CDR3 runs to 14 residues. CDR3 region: CASSVRDISYEQYF. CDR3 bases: TGTGCCAGCAGCGTCCGGGACATCTCCTACGAGCAGTACTTC.

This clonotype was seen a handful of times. The CDR3 here is CAGRRGLDSPLHF. CDR3 bases: TGTGCCGGGCGACGGGGGCTTGATTCACCCCTCCACTTT. J is TRBJ1-6 and V is TRBV6-5, with D maybe TRBD1 (6 bases). Germline V CDR1 and CDR2: MNHEY, SVGAGI. The CDR3 totals 13 residues. The ends were cut back, 11 bases at V and 8 bases at J, with 16 bases in the middle.

The CDR3 bases are TGTGCCACCAGCAGAGACAGGAGAACTCCGAACACTGAAGCTTTCTTT. This translates into CATSRDRRTPNTEAFF. J is TRBJ1-1 and V is TRBV15; D call uncertain. In germline, CDR1 is LNHNV, CDR2 YYDKDF (reference sequence). The CDR3 totals 16 residues. The ends were cut back, 0 bases at V and 1 base at J, with 12 bases in the middle.

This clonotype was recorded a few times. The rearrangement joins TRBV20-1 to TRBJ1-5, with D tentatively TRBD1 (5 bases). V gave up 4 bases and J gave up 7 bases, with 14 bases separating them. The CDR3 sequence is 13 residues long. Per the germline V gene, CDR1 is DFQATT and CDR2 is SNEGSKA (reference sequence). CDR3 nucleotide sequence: TGCAGTGCTATCCCGGACACTCTACAGCCCCAGCATTTT. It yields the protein CSAIPDTLQPQHF.

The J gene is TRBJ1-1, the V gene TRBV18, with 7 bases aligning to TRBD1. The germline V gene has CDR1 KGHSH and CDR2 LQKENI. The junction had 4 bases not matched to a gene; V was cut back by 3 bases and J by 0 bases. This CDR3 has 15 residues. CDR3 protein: CASSPRTGLNTEAFF. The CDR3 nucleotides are TGTGCCAGCTCACCGAGGACAGGCCTGAACACTGAAGCTTTCTTT.

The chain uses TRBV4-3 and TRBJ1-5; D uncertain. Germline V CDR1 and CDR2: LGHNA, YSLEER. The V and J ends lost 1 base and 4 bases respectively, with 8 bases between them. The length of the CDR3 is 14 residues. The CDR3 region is CASSQGFRNQPQHF. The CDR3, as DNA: TGCGCCAGCAGCCAAGGTTTCAGGAATCAGCCCCAGCATTTT.

The CDR3 is CASSYGRSLGGAFF. DNA for the CDR3: TGTGCCAGCAGTTACGGGCGGTCTCTCGGCGGAGCTTTCTTT. The V gene is TRBV6-5, the J gene TRBJ1-1; D is undetermined. Germline CDR1 reads MNHEY; CDR2 reads SVGAGI. CDR3 length: 14 residues. The V and J ends lost 2 bases and 10 bases respectively, with 17 bases between them.

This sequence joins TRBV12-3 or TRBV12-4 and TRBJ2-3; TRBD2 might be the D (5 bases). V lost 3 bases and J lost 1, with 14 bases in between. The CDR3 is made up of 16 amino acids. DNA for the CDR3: TGTGCCAGCAGTTTGTTCCGGGCGAGGGGCACAGATACGCAGTATTTT. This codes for CASSLFRARGTDTQYF.

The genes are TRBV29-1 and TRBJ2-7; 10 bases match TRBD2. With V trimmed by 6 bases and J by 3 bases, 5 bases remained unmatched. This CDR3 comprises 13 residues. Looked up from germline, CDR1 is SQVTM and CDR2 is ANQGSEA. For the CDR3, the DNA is TGCAGCGTCCGCCGGACTAGCGGCTACGAGCAGTACTTC. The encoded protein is CSVRRTSGYEQYF.

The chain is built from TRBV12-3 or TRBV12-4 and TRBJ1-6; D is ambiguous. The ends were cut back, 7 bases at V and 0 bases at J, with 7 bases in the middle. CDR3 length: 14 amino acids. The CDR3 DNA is TGTGCCAGCACTCGGGGCTCCTATAATTCACCCCTCCACTTT. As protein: CASTRGSYNSPLHF.

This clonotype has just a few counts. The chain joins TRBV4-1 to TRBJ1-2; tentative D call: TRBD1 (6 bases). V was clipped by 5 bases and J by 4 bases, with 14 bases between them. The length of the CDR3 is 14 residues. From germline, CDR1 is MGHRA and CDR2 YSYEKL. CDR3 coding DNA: TGCGCCAGCAGCGTAGGACAGAACATCTATGGCTACACCTTC. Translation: CASSVGQNIYGYTF.

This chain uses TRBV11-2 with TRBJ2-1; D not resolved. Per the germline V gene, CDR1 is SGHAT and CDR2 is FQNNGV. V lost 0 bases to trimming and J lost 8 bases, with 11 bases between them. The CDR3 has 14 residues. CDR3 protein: CASSLDAAVDEQFF. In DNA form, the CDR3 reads TGTGCCAGCAGCTTAGATGCGGCGGTGGATGAGCAGTTCTTC. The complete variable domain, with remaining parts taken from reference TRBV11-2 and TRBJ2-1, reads EAGVAQSPRYKIIEKRQSVAFWCNPISGHATLYWYQQILGQGPKLLIQFQNNGVVDDSQLPKDRFSAERLKGVDSTLKIQPAKLEDSAVYLCASSLDAAVDEQFFGPGTRLTVL.

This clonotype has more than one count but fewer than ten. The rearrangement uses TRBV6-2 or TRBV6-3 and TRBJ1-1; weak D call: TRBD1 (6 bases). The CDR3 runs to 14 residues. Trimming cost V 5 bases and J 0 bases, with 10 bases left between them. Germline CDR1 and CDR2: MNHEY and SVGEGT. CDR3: CASSNDRLNTEAFF. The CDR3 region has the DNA TGTGCCAGCAGTAACGACAGGTTGAACACTGAAGCTTTCTTT.

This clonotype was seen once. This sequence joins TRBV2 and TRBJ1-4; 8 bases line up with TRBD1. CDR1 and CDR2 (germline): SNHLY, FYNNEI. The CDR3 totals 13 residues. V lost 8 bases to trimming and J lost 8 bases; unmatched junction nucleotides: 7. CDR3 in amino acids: CASRGTGGEKLFF. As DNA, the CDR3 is TGTGCCAGCCGGGGGACAGGAGGCGAAAAACTGTTTTTT.

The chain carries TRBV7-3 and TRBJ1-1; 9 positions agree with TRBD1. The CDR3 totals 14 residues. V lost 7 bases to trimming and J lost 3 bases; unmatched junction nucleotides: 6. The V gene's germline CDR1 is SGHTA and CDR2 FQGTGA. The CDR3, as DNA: TGTGCCAGCACCCCGACAGGGGGGTACACTGAAGCTTTCTTT. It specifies CASTPTGGYTEAFF.

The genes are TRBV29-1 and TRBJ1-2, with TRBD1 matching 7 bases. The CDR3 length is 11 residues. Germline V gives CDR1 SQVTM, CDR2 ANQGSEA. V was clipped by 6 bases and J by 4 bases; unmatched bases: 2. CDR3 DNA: TGCAGCGTCGGGACAGTCTATGGCTACACCTTC. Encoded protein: CSVGTVYGYTF.

CDR3 in DNA: TGCGCCAGCAGTGAGGGAGGCAACGAGCAGTACTTC. It specifies CASSEGGNEQYF. V gene TRBV10-1 combines with J gene TRBJ2-7, with a possible D match to TRBD2 (5 bases). Per germline, CDR1 WNHNN and CDR2 SYGVQD (reference sequence). There are 12 residues in the CDR3. V dropped 2 bases and J dropped 5 bases, with 7 bases sitting between them.

The CDR3 sequence is CATARSGDPYEQYF. The CDR3 region has the DNA TGTGCCACCGCACGGAGCGGAGACCCCTACGAGCAGTACTTC. The J gene is TRBJ2-7, the V gene TRBV10-3, with a tentative D call TRBD2 (5 bases). The CDR3 covers 14 residues. Germline assignment: CDR1 ENHRY and CDR2 SYGVKD. Trimming took off 10 bases at V and 2 bases at J, with 18 bases between the two ends.

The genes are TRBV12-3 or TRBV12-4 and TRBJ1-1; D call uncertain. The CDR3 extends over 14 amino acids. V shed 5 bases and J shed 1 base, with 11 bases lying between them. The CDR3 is CASSPKRENTEAFF. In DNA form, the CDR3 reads TGTGCCAGCAGTCCCAAGCGAGAGAACACTGAAGCTTTCTTT.

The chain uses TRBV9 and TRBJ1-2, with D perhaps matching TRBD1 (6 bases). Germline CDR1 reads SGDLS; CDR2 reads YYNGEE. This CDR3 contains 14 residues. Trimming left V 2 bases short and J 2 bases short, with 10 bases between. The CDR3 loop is CASSVNQGNYGYTF. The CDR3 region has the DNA TGTGCCAGCAGCGTTAACCAGGGGAACTATGGCTACACCTTC.

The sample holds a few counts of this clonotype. The CDR3 protein is CASSLTGQAINEKLFF. The CDR3 bases are TGTGCCAGCAGTTTGACCGGACAGGCAATAAATGAAAAACTGTTTTTT. The genes are TRBV27 and TRBJ1-4; 7 nucleotides match TRBD1. Germline V CDR1 and CDR2: MNHEY, SMNVEV (reference sequence). The CDR3 spans 16 residues. With V trimmed by 3 bases and J by 5 bases, 9 bases remained unmatched.

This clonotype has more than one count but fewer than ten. This CDR3 is CASKRKFQGRRGQPQHF. CDR3 sequence (DNA): TGTGCCAGCAAAAGAAAATTCCAGGGACGAAGGGGTCAGCCCCAGCATTTT. This chain uses TRBV28 with TRBJ1-5, with D perhaps matching TRBD1 (5 bases). CDR1 and CDR2 (germline): MDHEN, SYDVKM. Trimming pared 7 bases from V and 6 bases from J, leaving 25 bases between. There are 17 residues in the CDR3.

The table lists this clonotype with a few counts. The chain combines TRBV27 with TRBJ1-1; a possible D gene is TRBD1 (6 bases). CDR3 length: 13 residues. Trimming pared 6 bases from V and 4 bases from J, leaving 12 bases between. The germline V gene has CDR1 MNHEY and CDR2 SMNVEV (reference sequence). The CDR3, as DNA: TGTGCCAGCAGCCCAGACAGGAGCACTGAAGCTTTCTTT. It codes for CASSPDRSTEAFF.

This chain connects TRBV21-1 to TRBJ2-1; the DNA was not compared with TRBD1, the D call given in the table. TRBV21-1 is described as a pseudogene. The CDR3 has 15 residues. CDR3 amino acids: CASSKEAGGYNEQFF. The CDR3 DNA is TGTGCCAGCAGCAAAGAGGCAGGGGGTTACAATGAGCAGTTCTTC.

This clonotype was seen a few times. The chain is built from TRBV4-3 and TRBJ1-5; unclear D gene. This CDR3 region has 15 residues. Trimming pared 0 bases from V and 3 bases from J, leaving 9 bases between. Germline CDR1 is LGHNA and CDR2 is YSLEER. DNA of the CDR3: TGCGCCAGCAGCCAAGACAGGCACTTCAATCAGCCCCAGCATTTT. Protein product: CASSQDRHFNQPQHF.